The sequence of this T cell receptor beta chain was determined in a study of blood T cell repertoires in COVID-19. CDR1 and CDR2 from the germline V gene are SEHNR and FQNEAQ (reference sequence). V was pared by 5 bases and J by 0 bases, with 3 bases of the junction left unmatched. The CDR3 covers 14 residues. Source study methods: How many nucleated cells were present was estimated from reference gene primer amplification. Only in-frame clones appear in the TCRdb table, and some are missing; sequencing was by immunoSEQ multiplex PCR. The V and J calls and the clone size are those of that table, but D and trimming were determined from the DNA. The sample holds around 310,000 clones, around 91% seen once.

The sequence was collected from a middle-aged woman with COVID-19, enrolled during active disease. The sequenced sample consisted of peripheral blood. V is TRBV7-9 and J is TRBJ2-5; 7 bases are shared with TRBD2. The CDR3 reads CASSPGRYQETQYF. The CDR3 DNA reads TGTGCCAGCAGCCCCGGGAGGTACCAAGAGACCCAGTACTTC.